This T cell receptor (beta chain) is drawn from a study of cytomegalovirus exposure and HLA in healthy donors. Trimming cost V 1 base and J 13 bases, with 11 bases left between them. The germline V gene has CDR1 SNHLY and CDR2 FYNNEI. The CDR3 totals 12 residues. General observations from the study: CMV antigen specificity of a few CMV-associated chains was confirmed in vitro.

PCR employed 60 Vbeta and 13 Jbeta primers. The repertoire was sequenced with immunoSEQ multiplex PCR; TCRdb's copy has only in-frame clones and lacks some. The data contain tens of thousands of clones, approximately 71% of them singletons. Remarks on this clone: Its antigen remains unknown.

The sequence was collected from a man aged 30 to 45 in good health and CMV-seronegative. The chain joins TRBV2 to TRBJ2-1, with D possibly being TRBD2 (5 bases). Sequencing used PBMCs. The CDR3 nucleotides read TGTGCCAGCAGTGAAGATAAGCGGACTCAGTTCTTC. Translation: CASSEDKRTQFF.